These 26 T cell receptor beta chains were sequenced from one sample in a study of molecular identifiers for immune sequencing clone quantification. TCRdb processed the PCR reads anew with MiXCR; each CDR3 protein has one entry. The sample shows more than 550,000 distinct CDR3 sequences, over 25% of them seen only once. The sample consisted of naive CD8+ T cells from blood, with Jurkat cell RNA spiked in. The subset denotes: FACS-sorted CD8+CD4-CCR7+CD45RA+ naive T cells. These receptors originate from a human donor in good health. Some libraries in this study had Jurkat cell RNA spiked in.

Worth noting for this clonotype: This sequence may be a read error, since a much larger clone differs from it by one base. The chain is built from TRBV6-2 or TRBV6-3 and TRBJ2-3; D gene unclear. This CDR3 is 16 amino acids long. Germline V lookup: CDR1 MNHEY, CDR2 SVGEGT. CDR3 protein: CAGSWGLTDNTDTQYF. CDR3 nucleotides: TGTGCCGGCAGTTGGGGATTAACAGACAACACAGATACGCAGTATTTT.

As for this clonotype: This may be a read error: a much more frequent sequence differs by one nucleotide. The J gene is TRBJ2-1, the V gene TRBV29-1; TRBD2 matches 11 bases. Germline lookup yields CDR1 SQVTM and CDR2 ANQGSEA. The CDR3 loop spans 16 amino acids. The CDR3 spells CSVIPSRTSGYGEQSF. CDR3 sequence (DNA): TGCAGCGTTATCCCCTCTCGGACTAGCGGGTACGGTGAGCAGTCCTTC.

The V gene is TRBV7-2, the J gene TRBJ2-1, with D hard to call. This CDR3 comprises 12 residues. The V and J ends lost 4 bases and 15 bases respectively, with 16 bases between them. Germline V gene lookup returns CDR1 SGHTA and CDR2 FQGNSA. The CDR3 region has the DNA TGTGCCAGCAGCTCCCGGATTGATGGTATGTTCTTC. This codes for CASSSRIDGMFF.

Concerning this clonotype itself: This may arise from a read error, as a much more abundant clone is one base away. The V gene is TRBV20-1, the J gene TRBJ2-7; 7 bases line up with TRBD1. Germline V CDR1 and CDR2: DFQATT, SNEGSKA (reference sequence). The CDR3 extends over 13 amino acids. As DNA, the CDR3 is TGCACTGCTAGGGCGACAGGGTACCACGAGCAGTACTTC. Protein product: CTARATGYHEQYF.

This clonotype was seen repeatedly, ten times or more. The gene calls are TRBV20-1 and TRBJ2-7; 11 bases are a match to TRBD1. This CDR3 spans 17 amino acids. Unmatched junction bases numbered 8, after V lost 0 bases and J lost 1 base. Germline assignment: CDR1 DFQATT and CDR2 SNEGSKA (reference sequence). In DNA form, the CDR3 reads TGCAGTGCTAGAGATTCGGGGACAGGGGGTAGGTCCTACGAGCAGTACTTC. This translates into CSARDSGTGGRSYEQYF.

In this sample, this clonotype turned up a few times. V and J are TRBV7-3 and TRBJ2-7; 10 bases line up with TRBD2. With 5 bases clipped from V and 0 bases from J, the junction kept 13 bases outside the gene matches. CDR1 and CDR2 (germline): SGHTA, FQGTGA. The CDR3 is made up of 18 amino acids. This chain's CDR3 is CASSKSPLSGRSSYEQYF. The CDR3 DNA reads as TGTGCCAGCAGCAAAAGTCCCCTTAGCGGGAGGAGCTCCTACGAGCAGTACTTC.

V usage is TRBV12-3 or TRBV12-4 and J usage is TRBJ2-3; D is unclear. V lost 4 bases, J lost 0 bases, and 14 bases lay in between. The CDR3 length is 16 residues. CDR3 region: CASSSHTEISTDTQYF. CDR3 DNA: TGTGCCAGCAGTTCCCACACAGAAATTAGCACAGATACGCAGTATTTT.

The count of this clonotype is one. The rearrangement uses TRBV28 and TRBJ2-3; weak D call: TRBD2 (7 bases). Germline lookup yields CDR1 MDHEN and CDR2 SYDVKM. The CDR3 contains 16 residues. The ends were cut back, 8 bases at V and 2 bases at J, with 20 bases in the middle. The DNA of the CDR3 is TGTGCCAGCGGCCGTAGGGGGGGAGGATACACAGATACGCAGTATTTT. Translation gives CASGRRGGGYTDTQYF.

Turning to this clonotype: One base away lies a much larger clone, so this may be a sequencing read error. The rearrangement joins TRBV14 to TRBJ1-1; unclear D gene. Germline CDR1 reads SGHDN; CDR2 reads FVKESK. Deletions cut 0 bases from V and 9 bases from J, with 2 bases between. CDR3 size: 10 residues. CDR3 residues: CASSQDKAFF. DNA of the CDR3: TGTGCCAGCAGCCAAGATAAAGCTTTCTTT.

A note on this clonotype: Germline is not matched at one junction end, which may reflect a read error. The chain combines TRBV19 with TRBJ2-6; D possibly matches TRBD1 or TRBD2 (5 bases each). The CDR3 length is 14 residues. Germline CDR1 and CDR2: LNHDA and SQIVND (reference sequence). DNA of the CDR3: TGTGCCGGTAGAGGGGACTCTGGGGCCAACGTCCTGACTTTC. Amino acids: CAGRGDSGANVLTF.

The rearrangement uses TRBV5-6 and TRBJ1-1, with D uncertain. Per germline, CDR1 SGHDT and CDR2 YYEEEE. CDR3 length: 17 amino acids. V lost 4 bases to trimming and J lost 4 bases, with 23 bases between them. CDR3 sequence (DNA): TGTGCCAGCAGCCCGGATAGAGGTGCAGGTCGGGGCACTGAAGCTTTCTTT. Translating gives CASSPDRGAGRGTEAFF. The variable domain in full, completed from reference TRBV5-6 and TRBJ1-1, reads DAGVTQSPTHLIKTRGQQVTLRCSPKSGHDTVSWYQQALGQGPQFIFQYYEEEERQRGNFPDRFSGHQFPNYSSELNVNALLLGDSALYLCASSPDRGAGRGTEAFFGQGTRLTVV.

CDR3 amino acids: CASSAESDNIYNEQFF. The DNA for the CDR3 is TGTGCCAGCAGCGCGGAGAGCGACAATATCTACAATGAGCAGTTCTTC. The rearrangement joins TRBV7-6 to TRBJ2-1; D gene uncertain. CDR3 length: 16 amino acids. Trimming stripped 5 bases from V and 3 bases from J, with 17 bases between. Per germline, CDR1 SGHVS and CDR2 FNYEAQ.

This clonotype appeared a few times. J is TRBJ2-1 and V is TRBV5-6; 13 bases align to TRBD2. There are 15 residues in the CDR3. The ends lost 4 bases at V and 8 bases at J; junction bases unmatched: 6. CDR1 SGHDT and CDR2 YYEEEE come from the germline V gene. In DNA, the CDR3 is TGTGCCAGCAGCCATGGACTAGCGGGGGCGTATGAGCAGTTCTTC. It is translated as CASSHGLAGAYEQFF.

Ten or more counts support this clonotype. The chain joins TRBV6-2 or TRBV6-3 to TRBJ1-5; 8 nucleotides line up with TRBD1. This CDR3 region has 13 residues. Germline V gene lookup returns CDR1 MNHEY and CDR2 SVGEGT. V was pared by 11 bases and J by 2 bases, with 5 bases of the junction left unmatched. CDR3 protein: CASEGQGNQPQHF. In nucleotides, the CDR3 is TGTGCCTCGGAGGGACAGGGCAATCAGCCCCAGCATTTT.

The V gene is TRBV5-6, the J gene TRBJ2-7; 11 bases are shared with TRBD2. This CDR3 is built from 15 residues. V shed 4 bases, J shed 0 bases, and the junction held 3 bases outside the gene matches. The germline V gene encodes CDR1 SGHDT and CDR2 YYEEEE. DNA of the CDR3: TGTGCCAGCAGCCCGACTAGCGGGGTCTCCTACGAGCAGTACTTC. Its protein is CASSPTSGVSYEQYF.

Ten or more counts support this clonotype. The J gene is TRBJ2-5, the V gene TRBV5-1; 7 bases align to TRBD2. With V trimmed by 0 bases and J by 5 bases, 1 base remained unmatched. Germline CDR1 is SGHRS and CDR2 is YFSETQ. This CDR3 contains 13 residues. Here the CDR3 reads CASSLEGGETQYF. The CDR3 DNA sequence: TGCGCCAGCAGCTTGGAGGGAGGGGAGACCCAGTACTTC. Based on the CDR3 plus reference TRBV5-1 and TRBJ2-5, the full variable domain is KAGVTQTPRYLIKTRGQQVTLSCSPISGHRSVSWYQQTPGQGLQFLFEYFSETQRNKGNFPGRFSGRQFSNSRSEMNVSTLELGDSALYLCASSLEGGETQYFGPGTRLLVL.

This clonotype occurred many times. The chain employs TRBV6-5 and TRBJ2-7, with D perhaps matching TRBD1 (6 bases). The V gene lost 6 bases and the J gene lost 5 bases, with 14 bases spanning the gap. Per the germline V gene, CDR1 is MNHEY and CDR2 is SVGAGI. The CDR3 runs to 13 residues. CDR3 residues: CASSVLDSHEQYF. DNA of the CDR3: TGTGCCAGCAGCGTACTGGACAGCCACGAGCAGTACTTC.

The sample holds a few counts of this clonotype. J is TRBJ2-7 and V is TRBV19; 10 nucleotides line up with TRBD1. V shed 1 base, J shed 2 bases, and the junction held 2 bases outside the gene matches. CDR1 is LNHDA and CDR2 is SQIVND in the germline V gene (reference sequence). The CDR3 is made up of 15 amino acids. The CDR3 loop reads CASSIGTGGPYEQYF. The CDR3 DNA follows: TGTGCCAGTAGTATAGGGACAGGGGGTCCCTACGAGCAGTACTTC.

This clonotype has just a few counts. The CDR3, as DNA: TGTGCCAGCAGTTTAAGGACAGGGGGCCGGTCCTACGAGCAGTACTTC. As protein: CASSLRTGGRSYEQYF. J is TRBJ2-7 and V is TRBV27; 11 positions match TRBD1. V lost 2 bases, J lost 1 base, and 4 bases stayed unmatched. The CDR3 has 16 amino acids. Germline V lookup: CDR1 MNHEY, CDR2 SMNVEV (reference sequence).

This clonotype was observed once. A much bigger clone sits one base away, suggesting this may be a read error. CDR3 region: CASSWACGEQYF. CDR3 DNA: TGTGCCAGCAGCTGGGCCTGTGGGGAGCAGTACTTC. The V gene is TRBV5-3, the J gene TRBJ2-7; no clear D gene. TRBV5-3 belongs to the ORF category, with a function that is uncertain. This CDR3 region has 12 residues.

The chain is built from TRBV4-1 and TRBJ2-7; D is undetermined. CDR3 length: 15 residues. Looked up from germline, CDR1 is MGHRA and CDR2 is YSYEKL. V was pared by 0 bases and J by 2 bases, with 11 bases between. The CDR3 nucleotides are TGCGCCAGCAGCCAAGAGGCAGGAGTAACCTACGAGCAGTACTTC. Amino acid sequence: CASSQEAGVTYEQYF.

Details on this clonotype: Sequence at one end of the junction differs from germline and may be a read error. The chain links TRBV27 to TRBJ2-7, with 10 positions matching TRBD2. This CDR3 region has 15 residues. The germline V gene has CDR1 MNHEY and CDR2 SMNVEV (reference sequence). CDR3 residues: CASKVASGGIYERYF. The CDR3 DNA reads TGTGCCAGCAAGGTGGCTAGCGGGGGTATCTACGAGCGGTACTTC.

This clonotype was observed once. A read error may explain this, as a much larger clone is one base away. The CDR3 is CASSEARGYSYEQYF. The CDR3 nucleotides read TGTGCCAGCAGTGAAGCGCGGGGGTACTCCTACGAGCAGTACTTC. The V gene is TRBV6-1, the J gene TRBJ2-7, with TRBD2 identical over 7 bases. The CDR3 sequence is 15 residues long. Trimming removed 0 bases from V and 0 bases from J; junction bases left unmatched: 2. The V gene's germline CDR1 is MNHNS and CDR2 SASEGT.

This clonotype was counted only a few times. Here the CDR3 reads CASSEEGGRNQPQHF. CDR3 nucleotide sequence: TGTGCCAGCAGTGAAGAGGGGGGGCGCAATCAGCCCCAGCATTTT. This chain uses TRBV2 with TRBJ1-5; D perhaps matches TRBD1 (6 bases). CDR1 and CDR2 from the germline V gene are SNHLY and FYNNEI. Trimming took 1 base from V and 2 from J, leaving 9 bases between them. The CDR3 has 15 residues.

This clonotype was detected many times. The chain recombines TRBV29-1 with TRBJ2-1; 7 nucleotides align to TRBD1. Per germline, CDR1 SQVTM and CDR2 ANQGSEA. The CDR3 is made up of 15 amino acids. V shed 1 base, J shed 4 bases, and the junction held 7 bases outside the gene matches. The CDR3 loop reads CSVEGRDREYNEQFF. CDR3 DNA: TGCAGCGTTGAAGGGCGCGACAGGGAGTACAATGAGCAGTTCTTC.

As for this clonotype: Possible read error: a much larger clone is one base away. The DNA for the CDR3 is TGTGCCAGCAGTTACCAGCTGTGGGAATACGAGCAGTACTTC. Residues: CASSYQLWEYEQYF. This rearrangement joins TRBV6-2 or TRBV6-3 to TRBJ2-7; no reliable D call. V was clipped by 2 bases and J by 4 bases, with 12 bases between them. The CDR3 has 14 amino acids. CDR1 is MNHEY and CDR2 is SVGEGT in the germline V gene.